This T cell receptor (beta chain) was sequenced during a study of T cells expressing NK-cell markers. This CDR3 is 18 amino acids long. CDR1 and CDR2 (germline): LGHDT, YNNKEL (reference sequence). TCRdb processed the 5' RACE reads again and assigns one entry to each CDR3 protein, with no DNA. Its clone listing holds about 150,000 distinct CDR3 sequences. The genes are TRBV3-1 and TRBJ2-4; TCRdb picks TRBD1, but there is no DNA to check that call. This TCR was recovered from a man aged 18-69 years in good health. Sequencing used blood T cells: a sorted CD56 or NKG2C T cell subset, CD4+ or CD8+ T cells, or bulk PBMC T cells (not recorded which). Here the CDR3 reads CASSQDPTGSLAKNIQYF.